This TCR beta chain was sequenced during a study of blood T cell repertoires in COVID-19. Study as a whole: Sample material is recorded as cDNA or gDNA derived from T cells, B-cell-depleted T cells, or PBMCs.

The CDR3 loop spans 13 amino acids. Germline V gene data show CDR1 as GTSNPN and CDR2 as SVGIG (reference sequence). A remark on this clone: Mismatch with germline at one junction end may stem from a read error.

As originally analysed: By means of reference gene primer amplification, nucleated cell counts were estimated. Profiled with immunoSEQ multiplex PCR; TCRdb holds only in-frame clones, not every one. V and J calls and clone size are copied from that table; D and trimming were computed from the DNA. This sample has 100,000 or so clones; 70% to 80% occur once, and the top ten carry 24%. This chain uses TRBV30 with TRBJ1-2; 8 bases map to TRBD1. The receptor comes from a human donor in a cohort sampled during active COVID-19. The sequenced material came from peripheral blood. The CDR3 sequence: CAWSRDRPYGHTF. In DNA, the CDR3 is TGTGCCTGGAGCCGGGACAGGCCCTATGGCCACACCTTC.